Below, 26 T cell receptor beta chains from the same sample are listed, as sequenced in a study of T cells in Graves' hyperthyroidism and ophthalmopathy. TCR beta CDR3 regions were amplified from RNA. Using the HTBI primer set, a first-round RT-PCR was run on the TCR CDR3. One entry per CDR3 protein results from TCRdb running MiXCR on the multiplex PCR reads. The table records 550,000 to 800,000 distinct CDR3 sequences, roughly 15% of them present only once. The sequenced sample was blood. The receptors were sampled from a man between 18 and 35 years old with Graves' hyperthyroidism.

Many counts were recorded for this clonotype. This chain links TRBV12-3 or TRBV12-4 with TRBJ2-5, with D possibly TRBD2 on 6 matching bases. V shed 8 bases and J shed 2 bases, with 15 bases lying between them. This CDR3 is 14 amino acids long. The CDR3 loop reads CASGNSGLQETQYF. The CDR3 bases are TGTGCCAGCGGTAACTCGGGACTGCAAGAGACCCAGTACTTC.

This clonotype was picked up many times. The chain joins TRBV6-2 or TRBV6-3 to TRBJ2-5, with TRBD2 as a possible D gene (6 bases). This CDR3 is built from 14 residues. Looked up from germline, CDR1 is MNHEY and CDR2 is SVGEGT. With 2 bases removed from V and 7 bases from J, the gap between germline ends came to 14 bases. The CDR3 protein is CASSYRLVNATQYF. As DNA, the CDR3 is TGTGCCAGCAGTTACCGACTAGTTAACGCGACCCAGTACTTC.

In this sample, this clonotype turned up many times. This chain uses TRBV30 with TRBJ2-5; the match to TRBD2 covers 9 bases. There are 15 residues in the CDR3. Germline V gene lookup returns CDR1 GTSNPN and CDR2 SVGIG (reference sequence). Losses at the gene ends were 0 bases for V and 6 bases for J; bases not matched to a gene: 8. The CDR3 coding sequence is TGTGCCTGGAGTGTTATAGCGGGAGCGGACCAGACCCAGTACTTC. Translation: CAWSVIAGADQTQYF.

This clonotype was counted at least ten times. The chain carries TRBV7-2 and TRBJ2-7, with 7 bases fitting TRBD2. The CDR3 covers 17 residues. The V gene's germline CDR1 is SGHTA and CDR2 FQGNSA. The junction had 10 bases not matched to a gene; V was cut back by 0 bases and J by 2 bases. The CDR3 DNA is TGTGCCAGCAGCTTAGCATTGGGTAGGGAGGGCCCCTACGAGCAGTACTTC. Residues: CASSLALGREGPYEQYF.

This clonotype appeared many times. The chain couples TRBV7-2 to TRBJ2-7; 10 bases are shared with TRBD2. Germline V CDR1 and CDR2: SGHTA, FQGNSA. With V trimmed by 4 bases and J by 6 bases, 9 bases remained unmatched. The CDR3 totals 15 residues. The CDR3 coding sequence is TGTGCCAGCAGCTCCTTAGCGGGAGGCCCCCGCGAGCAGTACTTC. Protein sequence: CASSSLAGGPREQYF.

This clonotype has ten or more counts. The chain recombines TRBV20-1 with TRBJ2-7; 12 nucleotides agree with TRBD2. CDR1 is DFQATT, CDR2 SNEGSKA, per germline (reference sequence). The CDR3 runs 16 residues. J gave up 3 bases and V 5 bases, and 11 bases lay outside the gene matches. The CDR3: CSAPATSGGRDYEQYF. As DNA, the CDR3 is TGCAGTGCTCCTGCGACTAGCGGGGGCAGAGACTACGAGCAGTACTTC.

This clonotype has ten or more counts. This chain uses TRBV12-3 or TRBV12-4 with TRBJ2-7; D might be TRBD2 (6 bases). The CDR3 is made up of 12 amino acids. V was clipped by 5 bases and J by 6 bases, with 11 bases between them. The CDR3 region has the DNA TGTGCCAGCAGTCTCGCGGAGGGCGAGCAGTACTTC. It is translated as CASSLAEGEQYF.

At least ten counts were recorded for this clonotype. This chain joins TRBV7-3 and TRBJ2-3, with unresolved D. Germline CDR1 SGHTA, CDR2 FQGTGA. Trimming removed 5 bases from V and 4 bases from J, with 10 bases in between. The CDR3 totals 13 residues. As DNA, the CDR3 is TGTGCCAGCAGCCCGGGCAGGTCAGATACGCAGTATTTT. It is translated as CASSPGRSDTQYF.

There are a few counts of this clonotype. This may stem from a read error, because a much larger clone lies one nucleotide away. CDR3 protein: CASSPQGGDQEAQYF. The CDR3 DNA is TGTGCCAGCAGCCCCCAGGGGGGAGACCAAGAGGCCCAGTACTTC. This chain joins TRBV6-1 and TRBJ2-5; tentatively, D is TRBD1 (7 bases). CDR1 and CDR2 from the germline V gene are MNHNS and SASEGT. There are 15 residues in the CDR3.

This clonotype was counted a few times. The J gene is TRBJ1-2, the V gene TRBV7-2, with a possible D match to TRBD1 (5 bases). The germline V gene encodes CDR1 SGHTA and CDR2 FQGNSA. V lost 4 bases and J 0 bases, leaving 24 bases between the germline ends. The CDR3 loop spans 19 amino acids. The CDR3 loop reads CASSSTSFGGETSNYGYTF. In DNA form, the CDR3 reads TGTGCCAGCAGCTCAACAAGCTTCGGGGGAGAGACCTCTAACTATGGCTACACCTTC.

This clonotype was found many times. The J gene is TRBJ2-7, the V gene TRBV20-1; 8 nucleotides align to TRBD2. In germline, CDR1 is DFQATT, CDR2 SNEGSKA (reference sequence). V was clipped by 5 bases and J by 4 bases; unmatched bases: 10. The CDR3 is 14 amino acids. The CDR3 DNA follows: TGCAGTGCTTATTCCTCCAGCGGGAGTTACGAGCAGTACTTC. Translating gives CSAYSSSGSYEQYF.

This clonotype was detected many times. The rearrangement joins TRBV5-6 to TRBJ2-2; perhaps TRBD1 as D (6 bases). Germline V gives CDR1 SGHDT, CDR2 YYEEEE. The V and J ends lost 1 base and 6 bases respectively, with 16 bases between them. The CDR3 loop spans 16 amino acids. CDR3 amino acids: CASSLPINRAPGELFF. The CDR3 DNA reads TGTGCCAGCAGCTTGCCGATTAACAGGGCCCCCGGGGAGCTGTTTTTT.

This chain connects TRBV6-2 or TRBV6-3 to TRBJ2-2; a possible D gene is TRBD2 (5 bases). The CDR3 totals 15 residues. Trimming took off 8 bases at V and 6 bases at J, with 19 bases between the two ends. CDR1 and CDR2 (germline): MNHEY, SVGEGT. The CDR3 here is CASFRGETRAGELFF. For the CDR3, the DNA is TGTGCCAGCTTCCGGGGTGAAACACGTGCCGGGGAGCTGTTTTTT.

V usage is TRBV4-1 and J usage is TRBJ1-2; possibly TRBD1 for D (5 bases). Trimming removed 4 bases at V and 7 bases at J, with 25 bases between. The CDR3 has 17 residues. Germline lookup yields CDR1 MGHRA and CDR2 YSYEKL. The CDR3 reads CASSRPGRRKAQGGYTF. DNA for the CDR3: TGCGCCAGCAGCCGCCCTGGGAGACGAAAAGCTCAGGGTGGCTACACCTTC.

V and J are TRBV19 and TRBJ2-1, with 10 bases identical to TRBD2. V was clipped by 7 bases and J by 2 bases; unmatched bases: 8. CDR3 length equals 16 residues. Germline V gene data show CDR1 as LNHDA and CDR2 as SQIVND (reference sequence). The CDR3 coding sequence is TGTGCCAGTACTGTAGCGGGAGGTCTAACCTACAATGAGCAGTTCTTC. Protein: CASTVAGGLTYNEQFF.

As for this clonotype: This sequence is one base from a far larger clone and is likely a read error. V usage is TRBV12-3 or TRBV12-4 and J usage is TRBJ2-3; D uncertain. The CDR3 runs to 11 residues. The CDR3 region is CAGSLKGTQYF. CDR3 nucleotide sequence: TGTGCCGGCAGTTTGAAGGGTACGCAGTATTTT.

This clonotype was counted ten times or more. The J gene is TRBJ2-5, the V gene TRBV11-3; TRBD2 matches at 8 bases. Trimming at V came to 3 bases and at J to 2 bases, leaving 11 bases not matched to a gene. The germline gives CDR1 SGHNT, CDR2 YENEEA. This CDR3 region has 17 residues. The CDR3 loop reads CASSFGLAGGTQETQYF. The CDR3 DNA follows: TGTGCCAGCAGCTTCGGGTTGGCGGGAGGTACGCAAGAGACCCAGTACTTC.

The rearrangement joins TRBV7-9 to TRBJ1-3, with D hard to call. This CDR3 is built from 16 residues. Germline CDR1 and CDR2: SEHNR and FQNEAQ (reference sequence). The ends were cut back, 1 base at V and 2 bases at J, with 12 bases in the middle. CDR3 protein: CASSLGQAAAGNTIYF. In DNA, the CDR3 is TGTGCCAGCAGCTTAGGTCAAGCGGCGGCTGGAAACACCATATATTTT.

As to this clonotype: This clone may be a read error of a much larger clone one base away. The V call is TRBV7-2, the J call TRBJ2-5, with 10 bases lining up with TRBD2. Germline CDR1 SGHTA, CDR2 FQGNSA. The V gene end was trimmed by 5 bases and the J gene end by 5 bases; junction bases not matched to a gene: 5. The CDR3 covers 14 residues. CDR3 region: CASSLTSGVETQYF. The CDR3, as DNA: TGTGCCAGCAGCCTTACTAGCGGGGTGGAGACCCAGTACTTC.

Written as DNA, the CDR3 is TGTGCCAGCAGCCAAGAAAATAGCGGGAGGGAGACCCAGTACTTC. Protein product: CASSQENSGRETQYF. The chain is built from TRBV4-2 and TRBJ2-5, with 10 bases identical to TRBD2. CDR1 is LGHNA, CDR2 YNFKEQ, per germline. V lost 0 bases to trimming and J lost 5 bases; unmatched junction nucleotides: 3. The CDR3 covers 15 residues.

Ten or more counts support this clonotype. The chain links TRBV9 to TRBJ2-5; D perhaps matches TRBD2 (6 bases). Germline CDR1 SGDLS, CDR2 YYNGEE. The V end was cut by 4 bases, the J end by 4 bases, with 14 bases between. The CDR3 extends over 14 amino acids. CDR3 bases: TGTGCCAGCAGCCTTTGGGACGGGGGAGAGACCCAGTACTTC. Protein product: CASSLWDGGETQYF.

The chain has TRBV11-2 and TRBJ2-2; 8 bases are a match to TRBD2. Germline CDR1 SGHAT, CDR2 FQNNGV. This CDR3 comprises 16 residues. J gave up 2 bases and V 5 bases, and 7 bases lay outside the gene matches. Written as DNA, the CDR3 is TGTGCCAGCAGCGTAGCGGGACACCTAAACACCGGGGAGCTGTTTTTT. The encoded protein is CASSVAGHLNTGELFF.

The table lists this clonotype with many counts. The CDR3 spells CASSYVGSNYEQYF. Written as DNA, the CDR3 is TGTGCCAGCAGCTACGTTGGTAGCAACTACGAGCAGTACTTC. V gene TRBV11-2 combines with J gene TRBJ2-7; D is uncertain. V lost 4 bases and J lost 3, with 13 bases in between. The V gene's germline CDR1 is SGHAT and CDR2 FQNNGV. The CDR3 runs 14 residues. Looking up the rest from reference TRBV11-2 and TRBJ2-7 gives the full variable domain: EAGVAQSPRYKIIEKRQSVAFWCNPISGHATLYWYQQILGQGPKLLIQFQNNGVVDDSQLPKDRFSAERLKGVDSTLKIQPAKLEDSAVYLCASSYVGSNYEQYFGPGTRLTVT.

CDR3 in amino acids: CASSLGTYDNEQFF. CDR3 nucleotides: TGTGCCAGCAGCTTGGGGACTTACGACAATGAGCAGTTCTTC. The chain employs TRBV7-3 and TRBJ2-1, with D possibly being TRBD2 (6 bases). The CDR3 spans 14 residues. Trimming left V 3 bases short and J 5 bases short, with 11 bases between. Germline V gene lookup returns CDR1 SGHTA and CDR2 FQGTGA.

The V call is TRBV5-1, the J call TRBJ1-1, with 7 bases fitting TRBD1. Germline values: CDR1 SGHRS, CDR2 YFSETQ. This CDR3 contains 14 residues. V lost 2 bases, J lost 1 base, and 2 bases stayed unmatched. DNA for the CDR3: TGCGCCAGCAGCTTTACAGGGGCGAACACTGAAGCTTTCTTT. Translating it yields CASSFTGANTEAFF.

This clonotype was counted at least ten times. J is TRBJ2-7 and V is TRBV28; TRBD1 might be the D (7 bases). Germline CDR1 reads MDHEN; CDR2 reads SYDVKM. The CDR3 covers 15 residues. V was clipped by 6 bases and J by 7 bases, with 22 bases between them. CDR3 sequence reads: CASSRGTVGKREQYF. The DNA for the CDR3 is TGTGCCAGCAGCCGGGGGACAGTAGGGAAAAGGGAGCAGTACTTC.